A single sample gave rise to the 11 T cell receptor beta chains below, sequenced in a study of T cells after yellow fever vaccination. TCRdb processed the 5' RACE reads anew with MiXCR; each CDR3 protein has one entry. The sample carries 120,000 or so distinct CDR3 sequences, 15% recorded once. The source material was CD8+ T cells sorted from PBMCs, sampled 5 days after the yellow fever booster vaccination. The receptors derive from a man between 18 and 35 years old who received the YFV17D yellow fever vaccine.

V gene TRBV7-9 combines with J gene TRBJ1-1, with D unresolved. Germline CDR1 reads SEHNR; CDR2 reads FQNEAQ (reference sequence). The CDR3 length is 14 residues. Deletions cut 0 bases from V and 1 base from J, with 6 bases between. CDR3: CASSLAGENTEAFF. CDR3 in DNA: TGTGCCAGCAGCTTAGCCGGGGAGAACACTGAAGCTTTCTTT.

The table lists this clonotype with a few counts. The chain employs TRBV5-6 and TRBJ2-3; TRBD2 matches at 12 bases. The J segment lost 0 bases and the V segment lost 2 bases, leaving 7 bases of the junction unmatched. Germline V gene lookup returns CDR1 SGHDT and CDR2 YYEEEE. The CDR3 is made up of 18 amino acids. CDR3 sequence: CASSFLLAGGFSTDTQYF. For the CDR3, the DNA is TGTGCCAGCAGCTTTCTACTAGCGGGGGGATTTAGCACAGATACGCAGTATTTT.

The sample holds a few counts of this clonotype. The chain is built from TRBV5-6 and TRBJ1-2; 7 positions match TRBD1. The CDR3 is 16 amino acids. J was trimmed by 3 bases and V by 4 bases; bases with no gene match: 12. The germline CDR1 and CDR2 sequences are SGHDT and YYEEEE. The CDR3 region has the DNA TGTGCCAGCAGCCATGACAGGGAAACCGCTTACTATGGCTACACCTTC. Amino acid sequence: CASSHDRETAYYGYTF.

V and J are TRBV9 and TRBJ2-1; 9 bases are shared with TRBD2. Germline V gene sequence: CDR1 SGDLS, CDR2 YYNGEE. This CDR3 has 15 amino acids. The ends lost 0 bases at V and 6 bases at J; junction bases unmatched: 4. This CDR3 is CASSVVTSGLNEQFF. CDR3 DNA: TGTGCCAGCAGCGTAGTCACTAGCGGGCTCAATGAGCAGTTCTTC.

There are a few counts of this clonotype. CDR3 DNA sequence: TGTGCCAGTAGTATTGGGGCCAACGGGGTGAGTGGCGAGCAGTACTTC. This translates into CASSIGANGVSGEQYF. The chain recombines TRBV19 with TRBJ2-7; D assignment may be TRBD1 or TRBD2 (5 bases each). V was clipped by 3 bases and J by 6 bases, with 21 bases between them. CDR1 and CDR2 from the germline V gene are LNHDA and SQIVND (reference sequence). The CDR3 sequence is 16 residues long.

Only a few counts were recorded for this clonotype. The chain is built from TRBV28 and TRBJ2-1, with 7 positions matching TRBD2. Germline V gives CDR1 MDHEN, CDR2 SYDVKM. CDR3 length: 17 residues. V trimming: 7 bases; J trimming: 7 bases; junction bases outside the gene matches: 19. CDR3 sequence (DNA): TGTGCCAGCACCCTGGTGGGGGGGGGACCGAATTGGAATGAGCAGTTCTTC. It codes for CASTLVGGGPNWNEQFF.

The CDR3 is CSVVGATGDAGNTIYF. CDR3 nucleotides: TGCAGCGTTGTGGGGGCCACCGGGGACGCTGGAAACACCATATATTTT. The gene calls are TRBV29-1 and TRBJ1-3; maybe TRBD1 (6 bases). Germline V gives CDR1 SQVTM, CDR2 ANQGSEA. The CDR3 length is 16 residues. V shed 4 bases and J shed 2 bases, with 18 bases lying between them.

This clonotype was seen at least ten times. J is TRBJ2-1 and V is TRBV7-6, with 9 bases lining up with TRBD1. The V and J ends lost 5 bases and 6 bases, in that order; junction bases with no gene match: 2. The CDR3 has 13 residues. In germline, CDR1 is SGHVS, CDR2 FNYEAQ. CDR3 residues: CASSRTGVNEQFF. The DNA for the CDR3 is TGTGCCAGCAGCAGGACAGGGGTCAATGAGCAGTTCTTC.

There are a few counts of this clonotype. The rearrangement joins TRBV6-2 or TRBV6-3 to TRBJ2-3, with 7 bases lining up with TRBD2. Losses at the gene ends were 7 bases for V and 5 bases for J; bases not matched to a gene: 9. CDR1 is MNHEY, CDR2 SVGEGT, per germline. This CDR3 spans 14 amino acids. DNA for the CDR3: TGTGCCAGCAATTTGGGGGAGGGAAGAGATACGCAGTATTTT. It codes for CASNLGEGRDTQYF.

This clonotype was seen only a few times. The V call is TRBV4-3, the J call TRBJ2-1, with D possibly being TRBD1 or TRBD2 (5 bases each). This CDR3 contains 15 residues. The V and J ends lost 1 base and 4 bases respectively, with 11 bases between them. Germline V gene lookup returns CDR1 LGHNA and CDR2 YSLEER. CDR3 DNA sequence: TGCGCCAGCAGCCAAGGGGGCGGACTTTACAATGAGCAGTTCTTC. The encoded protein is CASSQGGGLYNEQFF.

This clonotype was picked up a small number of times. CDR3 in DNA: TGCAGTGCTAGGACCTTTAGCGGGGGGGAATTCACAGATACGCAGTATTTT. It codes for CSARTFSGGEFTDTQYF. The chain carries TRBV20-1 and TRBJ2-3; 11 bases agree with TRBD2. The V and J ends lost 3 bases and 2 bases, in that order; junction bases with no gene match: 10. Germline CDR1 is DFQATT and CDR2 is SNEGSKA (reference sequence). This CDR3 has 17 amino acids.